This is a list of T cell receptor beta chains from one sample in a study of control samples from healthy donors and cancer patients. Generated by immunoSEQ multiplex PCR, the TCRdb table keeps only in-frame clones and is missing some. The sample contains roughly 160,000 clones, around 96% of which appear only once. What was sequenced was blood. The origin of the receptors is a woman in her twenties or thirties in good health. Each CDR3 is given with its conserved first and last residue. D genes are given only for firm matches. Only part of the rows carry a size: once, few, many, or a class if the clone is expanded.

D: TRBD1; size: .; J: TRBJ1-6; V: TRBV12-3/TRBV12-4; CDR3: CASSGTAPRGLHF; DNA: TGTGCCAGCAGTGGGACAGCCCCCCGTGGGCTCCACTTT
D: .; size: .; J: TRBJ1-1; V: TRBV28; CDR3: CASQALRTVNTEAFF; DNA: TGTGCCAGCCAAGCCCTGAGGACAGTGAACACTGAAGCTTTCTTT
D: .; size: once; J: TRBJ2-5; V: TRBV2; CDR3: CASSGYETQYF; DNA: TGTGCCAGCAGTGGATACGAGACCCAGTACTTC
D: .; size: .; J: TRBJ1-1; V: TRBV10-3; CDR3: CAISDTGTPIEAFF; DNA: TGTGCCATCAGTGACACCGGGACACCAATAGAAGCTTTCTTT
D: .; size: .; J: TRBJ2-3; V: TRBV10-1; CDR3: CASSYFGVAGTQYF; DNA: TGCGCCAGCAGTTATTTCGGCGTCGCCGGTACGCAGTATTTT
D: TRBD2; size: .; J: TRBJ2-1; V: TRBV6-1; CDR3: CASSEISGRAYGHEQFF; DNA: TGTGCCAGCAGTGAAATTAGCGGGAGGGCCTACGGCCATGAGCAGTTCTTC
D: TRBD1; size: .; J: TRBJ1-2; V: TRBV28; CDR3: CASSEIRDRALNYGYTF; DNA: TGTGCCAGCAGCGAGATCCGGGACAGGGCCTTAAACTATGGCTACACCTTC
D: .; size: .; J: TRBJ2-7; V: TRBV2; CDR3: CASSERTSTFEQYF; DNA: TGTGCCAGCAGTGAACGGACATCTACCTTCGAGCAGTACTTC
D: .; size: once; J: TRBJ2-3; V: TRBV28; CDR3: CASSLPHTQYF; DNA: TGTGCCAGCAGTCTTCCCCATACGCAGTATTTT
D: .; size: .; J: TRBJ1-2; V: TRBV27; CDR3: CASSYGRANYGYTF; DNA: TGTGCCAGCAGTTACGGCAGAGCTAACTATGGCTACACCTTC
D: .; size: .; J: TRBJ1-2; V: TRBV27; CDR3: CASSFQGRGDYGYTF; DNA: TGTGCCAGCAGTTTCCAGGGGAGAGGGGACTATGGCTACACCTTC
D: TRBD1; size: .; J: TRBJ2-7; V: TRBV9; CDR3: CASSVRTGTYEQYF; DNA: TGTGCCAGCAGCGTAAGGACAGGGACCTACGAGCAGTACTTC
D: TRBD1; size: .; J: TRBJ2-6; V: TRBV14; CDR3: CASSRQGPSGANVLTF; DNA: TGTGCCAGCAGCCGACAGGGCCCCTCTGGGGCCAACGTCCTGACTTTC
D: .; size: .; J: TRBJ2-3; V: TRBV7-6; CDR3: CASSFWGTDTQYF; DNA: TGTGCCAGCAGCTTTTGGGGTACAGATACGCAGTATTTT
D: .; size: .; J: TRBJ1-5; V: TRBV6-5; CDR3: CASSTNPSNQPQHF; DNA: TGTGCCAGCTCGACGAACCCTAGCAATCAGCCCCAGCATTTT
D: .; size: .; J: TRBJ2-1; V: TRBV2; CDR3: CASSTGLHGNEQFF; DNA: TGTGCCAGCAGTACGGGACTCCACGGGAATGAGCAGTTCTTC
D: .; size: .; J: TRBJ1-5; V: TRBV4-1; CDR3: CASSQDSNQPQHF; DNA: TGCGCCAGCAGCCAAGATAGCAATCAGCCCCAGCATTTT
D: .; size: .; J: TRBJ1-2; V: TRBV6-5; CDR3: CASSPSRLYGYTF; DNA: TGTGCCAGCAGTCCCTCCCGTCTCTATGGCTACACCTTC
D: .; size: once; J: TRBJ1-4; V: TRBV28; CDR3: CATYTADRVATNEKLFF; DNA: TGTGCCACCTATACCGCGGACAGAGTGGCAACTAATGAAAAACTGTTTTTT
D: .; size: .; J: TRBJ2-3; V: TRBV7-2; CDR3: CASTVGGVWTIPLTDTQYF; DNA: TGTGCCAGCACCGTAGGGGGTGTGTGGACAATCCCCCTCACAGATACGCAGTATTTT
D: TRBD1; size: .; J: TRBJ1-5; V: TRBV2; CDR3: CASSRTGAQPQHF; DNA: TGTGCCAGCAGTAGAACAGGGGCTCAGCCCCAGCATTTT
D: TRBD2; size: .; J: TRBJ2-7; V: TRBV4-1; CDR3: CASSQDRRERHEQYF; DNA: TGCGCCAGCAGCCAAGATCGGCGGGAGCGCCACGAGCAGTACTTC
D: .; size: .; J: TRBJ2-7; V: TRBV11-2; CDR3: CASSSGPTNSYEQYF; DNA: TGTGCCAGCAGCTCGGGACCTACTAACTCCTACGAGCAGTACTTC
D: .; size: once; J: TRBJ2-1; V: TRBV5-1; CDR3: CASGGGSLGDNEQFF; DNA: TGCGCCAGCGGCGGGGGCAGTCTAGGGGACAATGAGCAGTTCTTC
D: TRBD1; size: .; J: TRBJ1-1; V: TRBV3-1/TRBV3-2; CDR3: CASSRQGENTEAFF; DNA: TGTGCCAGCAGCCGCCAGGGGGAGAACACTGAAGCTTTCTTT
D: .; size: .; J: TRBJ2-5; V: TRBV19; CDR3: CASSIDRLPETQYF; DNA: TGTGCCAGTAGTATAGATCGGTTACCAGAGACCCAGTACTTC
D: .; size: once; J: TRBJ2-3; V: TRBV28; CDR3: CASSLWGTDTQYF; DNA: TGTGCCAGCAGTTTATGGGGCACAGATACGCAGTATTTT
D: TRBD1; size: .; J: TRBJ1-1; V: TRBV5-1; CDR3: CASSLNTGGNTEAFF; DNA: TGCGCCAGCAGCTTAAACACAGGGGGGAACACTGAAGCTTTCTTT
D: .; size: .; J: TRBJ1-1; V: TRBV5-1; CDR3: CASSPRPSTEAFF; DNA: TGCGCCAGCAGCCCACGACCGAGCACTGAAGCTTTCTTT
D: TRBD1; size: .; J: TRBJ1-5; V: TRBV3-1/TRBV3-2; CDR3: CASSHGQGFGNQPQHF; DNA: TGTGCCAGCAGCCATGGACAGGGCTTTGGCAATCAGCCCCAGCATTTT
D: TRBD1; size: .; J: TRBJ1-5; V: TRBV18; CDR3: CASSPGDRNQPQHF; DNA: TGTGCCAGCTCACCTGGGGACAGAAATCAGCCCCAGCATTTT
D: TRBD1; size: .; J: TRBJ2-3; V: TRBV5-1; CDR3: CASSLTGVADTQYF; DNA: TGCGCCAGCAGCCTGACAGGGGTTGCAGATACGCAGTATTTT
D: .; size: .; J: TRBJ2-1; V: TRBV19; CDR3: CASSTRDRRYNEQFF; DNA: TGTGCCAGTTCGACTAGGGACCGCCGCTACAATGAGCAGTTCTTC
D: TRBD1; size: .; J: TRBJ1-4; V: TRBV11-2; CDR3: CASSSGTGGVYEKLFF; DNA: TGTGCCAGCAGCTCGGGGACAGGGGGCGTTTATGAAAAACTGTTTTTT
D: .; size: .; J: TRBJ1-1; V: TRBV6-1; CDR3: CASSDLGGNTEAFF; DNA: TGTGCCAGCAGTGATCTGGGGGGGAACACTGAAGCTTTCTTT
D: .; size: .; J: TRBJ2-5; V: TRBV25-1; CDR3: CASSENRVFETQYF; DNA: TGTGCCAGCAGTGAAAACAGGGTTTTCGAGACCCAGTACTTC
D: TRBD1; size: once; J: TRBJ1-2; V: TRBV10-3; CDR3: CAIKGTGGRYGYTF; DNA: TGTGCCATCAAGGGGACAGGGGGCCGGTATGGCTACACCTTC
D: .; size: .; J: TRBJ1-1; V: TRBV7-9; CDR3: CASSRGSFATEAFF; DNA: TGTGCCAGCAGCCGGGGTAGTTTTGCCACTGAAGCTTTCTTT
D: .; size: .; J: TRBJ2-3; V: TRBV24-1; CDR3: CATSDLGRGDTQYF; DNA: TGTGCCACCAGTGATTTAGGAAGAGGGGATACGCAGTATTTT
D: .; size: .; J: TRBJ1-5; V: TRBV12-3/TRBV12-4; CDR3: CASSLTGAPQHF; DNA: TGTGCCAGCAGTTTAACGGGGGCGCCCCAGCATTTT
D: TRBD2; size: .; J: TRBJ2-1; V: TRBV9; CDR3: CASSEGTSGRMRGEQFF; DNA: TGTGCCAGCAGCGAGGGGACTAGCGGGAGGATGCGGGGTGAGCAGTTCTTC
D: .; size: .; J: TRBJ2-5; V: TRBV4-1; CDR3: CASSQDRQRRETQYF; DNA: TGCGCCAGCAGCCAAGATAGGCAGCGACGAGAGACCCAGTACTTC
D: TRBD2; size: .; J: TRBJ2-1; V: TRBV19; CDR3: CASSTGTSGISNEQFF; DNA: TGTGCCAGTAGTACGGGGACTAGCGGGATAAGCAATGAGCAGTTCTTC
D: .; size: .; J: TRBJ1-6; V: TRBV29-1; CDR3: CSVADSINSPLHF; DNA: TGCAGCGTTGCCGACAGTATTAATTCACCCCTCCACTTT
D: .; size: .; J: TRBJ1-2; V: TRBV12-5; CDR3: CASELTRDLRYGYTF; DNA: TGTGCTAGTGAATTAACGCGGGACCTCCGCTATGGCTACACCTTC
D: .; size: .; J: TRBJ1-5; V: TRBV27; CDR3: CASSLSGGSNQPQHF; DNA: TGTGCCAGCAGTTTATCGGGGGGGAGCAATCAGCCCCAGCATTTT
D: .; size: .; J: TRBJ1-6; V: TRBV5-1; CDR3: CASSPGRGSNSPLHF; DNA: TGCGCCAGCAGCCCGGGCCGAGGTAGTAATTCACCCCTCCACTTT
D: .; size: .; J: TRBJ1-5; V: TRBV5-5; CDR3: CASSQPGRNQPQHF; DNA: TGTGCCAGCAGCCAGCCGGGACGCAATCAGCCCCAGCATTTT
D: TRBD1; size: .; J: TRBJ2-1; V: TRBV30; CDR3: CAWSGPAGGGNEQFF; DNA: TGTGCCTGGAGTGGTCCAGCAGGGGGCGGCAATGAGCAGTTCTTC
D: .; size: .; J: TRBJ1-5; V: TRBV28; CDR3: CASNIVTTTEHQPQHF; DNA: TGTGCCAGCAATATCGTCACTACTACCGAGCATCAGCCCCAGCATTTT
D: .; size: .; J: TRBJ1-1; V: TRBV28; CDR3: CASTAFTEAFF; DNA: TGTGCCAGCACAGCATTCACTGAAGCTTTCTTT
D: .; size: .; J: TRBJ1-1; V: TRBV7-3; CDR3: CASSPMGGADEAFF; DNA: TGTGCCAGCAGCCCGATGGGGGGCGCGGATGAAGCTTTCTTT
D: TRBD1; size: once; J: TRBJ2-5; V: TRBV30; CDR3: CAWSVTGGQETQYF; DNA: TGTGCCTGGAGTGTGACAGGGGGACAAGAGACCCAGTACTTC
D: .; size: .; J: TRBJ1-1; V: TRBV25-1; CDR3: CASRRGTEAFF; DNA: TGTGCCAGCAGAAGGGGCACTGAAGCTTTCTTT
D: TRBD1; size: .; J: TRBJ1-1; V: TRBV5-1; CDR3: CASSLGGTANTEAFF; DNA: TGCGCCAGCAGCTTGGGGGGGACAGCGAACACTGAAGCTTTCTTT
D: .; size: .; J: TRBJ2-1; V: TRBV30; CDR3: CAWSRSWNEQFF; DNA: TGTGCCTGGAGTAGGAGTTGGAATGAGCAGTTCTTC
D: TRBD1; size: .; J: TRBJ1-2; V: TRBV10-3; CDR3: CAIGEGADYGYTF; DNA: TGTGCCATCGGAGAGGGGGCGGACTATGGCTACACCTTC
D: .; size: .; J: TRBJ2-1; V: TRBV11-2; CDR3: CASSLASSRNEQFF; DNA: TGTGCCAGCAGCTTAGCCTCCAGTCGGAATGAGCAGTTCTTC